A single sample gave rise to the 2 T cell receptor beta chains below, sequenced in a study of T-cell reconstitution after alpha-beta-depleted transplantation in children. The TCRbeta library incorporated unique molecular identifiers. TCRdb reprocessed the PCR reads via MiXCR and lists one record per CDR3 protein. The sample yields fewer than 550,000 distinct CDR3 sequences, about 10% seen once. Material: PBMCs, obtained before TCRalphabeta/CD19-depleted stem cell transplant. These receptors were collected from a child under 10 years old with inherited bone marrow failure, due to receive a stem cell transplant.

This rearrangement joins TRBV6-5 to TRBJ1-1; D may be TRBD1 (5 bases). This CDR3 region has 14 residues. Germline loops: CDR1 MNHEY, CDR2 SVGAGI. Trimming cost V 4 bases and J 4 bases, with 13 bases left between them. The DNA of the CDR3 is TGTGCCAGCAGTTTTGGGGAGGGGAGCACTGAAGCTTTCTTT. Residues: CASSFGEGSTEAFF.

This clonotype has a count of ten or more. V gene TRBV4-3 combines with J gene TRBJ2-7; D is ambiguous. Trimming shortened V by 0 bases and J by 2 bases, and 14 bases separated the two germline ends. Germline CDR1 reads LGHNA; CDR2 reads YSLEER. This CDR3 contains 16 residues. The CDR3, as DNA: TGCGCCAGCAGCCAAGAATGGCGCCTCAGTCCCTACGAGCAGTACTTC. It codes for CASSQEWRLSPYEQYF.